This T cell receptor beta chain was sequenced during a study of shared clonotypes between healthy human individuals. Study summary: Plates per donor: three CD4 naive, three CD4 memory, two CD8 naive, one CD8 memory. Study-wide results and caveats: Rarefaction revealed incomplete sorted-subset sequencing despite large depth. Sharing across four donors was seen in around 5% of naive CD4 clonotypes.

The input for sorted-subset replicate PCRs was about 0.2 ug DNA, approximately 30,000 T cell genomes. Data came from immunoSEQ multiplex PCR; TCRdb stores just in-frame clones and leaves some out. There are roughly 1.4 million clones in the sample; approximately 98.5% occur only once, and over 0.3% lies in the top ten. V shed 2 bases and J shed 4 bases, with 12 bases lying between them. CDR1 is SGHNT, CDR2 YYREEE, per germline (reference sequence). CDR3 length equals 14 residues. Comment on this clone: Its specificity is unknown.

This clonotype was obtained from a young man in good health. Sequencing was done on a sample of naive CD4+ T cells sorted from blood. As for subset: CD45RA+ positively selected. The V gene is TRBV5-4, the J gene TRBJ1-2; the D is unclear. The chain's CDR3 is CASSLDGSLYGYTF. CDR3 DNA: TGTGCCAGCAGCTTAGACGGATCGCTCTATGGCTACACCTTC. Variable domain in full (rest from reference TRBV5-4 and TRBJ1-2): ETGVTQSPTHLIKTRGQQVTLRCSSQSGHNTVSWYQQALGQGPQFIFQYYREEENGRGNFPPRFSGLQFPNYSSELNVNALELDDSALYLCASSLDGSLYGYTFGSGTRLTVV.